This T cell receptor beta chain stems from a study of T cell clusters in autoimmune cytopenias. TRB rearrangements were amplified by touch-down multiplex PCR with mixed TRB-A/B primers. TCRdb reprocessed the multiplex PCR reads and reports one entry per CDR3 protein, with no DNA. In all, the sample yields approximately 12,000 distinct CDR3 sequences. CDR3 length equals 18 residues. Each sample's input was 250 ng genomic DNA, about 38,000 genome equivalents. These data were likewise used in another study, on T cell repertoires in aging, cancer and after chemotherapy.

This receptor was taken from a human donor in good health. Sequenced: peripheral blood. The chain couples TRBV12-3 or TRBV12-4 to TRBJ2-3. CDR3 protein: CASSLVLGVHPSTDTQYF.